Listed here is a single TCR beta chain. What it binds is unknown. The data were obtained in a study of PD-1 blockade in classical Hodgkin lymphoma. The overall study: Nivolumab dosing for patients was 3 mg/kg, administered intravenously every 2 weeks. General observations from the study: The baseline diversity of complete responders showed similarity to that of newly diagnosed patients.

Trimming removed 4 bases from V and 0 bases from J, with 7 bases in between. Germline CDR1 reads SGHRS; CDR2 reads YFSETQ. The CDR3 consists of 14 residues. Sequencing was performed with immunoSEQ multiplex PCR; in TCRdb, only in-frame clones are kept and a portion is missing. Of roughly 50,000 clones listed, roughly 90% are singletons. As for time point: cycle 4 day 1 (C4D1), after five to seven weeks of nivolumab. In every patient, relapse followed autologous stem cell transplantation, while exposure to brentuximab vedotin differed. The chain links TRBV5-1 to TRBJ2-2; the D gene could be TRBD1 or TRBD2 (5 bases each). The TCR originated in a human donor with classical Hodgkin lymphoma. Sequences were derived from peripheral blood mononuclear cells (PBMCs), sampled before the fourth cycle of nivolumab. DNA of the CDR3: TGCGCCAGCAGCGGGACGGCGAACACCGGGGAGCTGTTTTTT. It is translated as CASSGTANTGELFF.